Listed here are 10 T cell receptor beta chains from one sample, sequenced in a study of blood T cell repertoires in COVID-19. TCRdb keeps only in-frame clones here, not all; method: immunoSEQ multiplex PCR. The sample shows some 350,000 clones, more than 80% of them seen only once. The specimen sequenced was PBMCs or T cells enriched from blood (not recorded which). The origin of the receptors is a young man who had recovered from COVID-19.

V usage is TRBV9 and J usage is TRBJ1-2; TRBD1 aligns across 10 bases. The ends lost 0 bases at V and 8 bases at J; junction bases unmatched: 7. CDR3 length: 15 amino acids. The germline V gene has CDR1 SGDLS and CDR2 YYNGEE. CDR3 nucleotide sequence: TGTGCCAGCAGCGTAGCAGGACAGGGGGTGCACGGCTACACCTTC. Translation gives CASSVAGQGVHGYTF.

DNA of the CDR3: TGTGCCAGCAGCTCCCCCCTTGGACAGGGAACTAATCAGCCCCAGCATTTT. It translates to CASSSPLGQGTNQPQHF. V is TRBV7-8 and J is TRBJ1-5; TRBD1 aligns across 8 bases. From germline, CDR1 is SGHVS and CDR2 FQNEAQ. V was pared by 4 bases and J by 4 bases, with 12 bases of the junction left unmatched. The CDR3 loop spans 17 amino acids.

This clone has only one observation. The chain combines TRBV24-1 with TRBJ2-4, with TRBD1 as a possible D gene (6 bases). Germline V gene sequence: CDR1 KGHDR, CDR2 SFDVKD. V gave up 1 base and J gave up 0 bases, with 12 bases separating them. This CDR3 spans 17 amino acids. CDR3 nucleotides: TGTGCCACCAGTGATTTCACAGGGTCGCTAGCCAAAAACATTCAGTACTTC. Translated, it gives CATSDFTGSLAKNIQYF.

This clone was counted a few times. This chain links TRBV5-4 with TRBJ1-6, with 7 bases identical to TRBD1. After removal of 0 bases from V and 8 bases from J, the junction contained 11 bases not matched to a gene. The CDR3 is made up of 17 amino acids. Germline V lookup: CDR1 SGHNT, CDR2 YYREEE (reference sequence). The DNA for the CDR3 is TGTGCCAGCAGCTTGGGGGGACTGACAGGGTCGGATTCACCCCTCCACTTT. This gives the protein CASSLGGLTGSDSPLHF.

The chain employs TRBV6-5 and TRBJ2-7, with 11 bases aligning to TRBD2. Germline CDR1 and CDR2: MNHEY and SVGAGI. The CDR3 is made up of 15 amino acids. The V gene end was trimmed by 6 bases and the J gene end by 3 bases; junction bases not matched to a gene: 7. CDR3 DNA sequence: TGTGCCAGCAGGCCTTACGGGACTAGCGGCTACGAGCAGTACTTC. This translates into CASRPYGTSGYEQYF.

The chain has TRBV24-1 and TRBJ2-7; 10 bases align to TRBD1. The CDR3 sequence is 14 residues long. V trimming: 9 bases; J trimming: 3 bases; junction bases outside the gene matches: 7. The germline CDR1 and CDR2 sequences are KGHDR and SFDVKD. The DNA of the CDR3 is TGTGCCACCCCCGGGACAGGGGAATTCTACGAGCAGTACTTC. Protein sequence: CATPGTGEFYEQYF.

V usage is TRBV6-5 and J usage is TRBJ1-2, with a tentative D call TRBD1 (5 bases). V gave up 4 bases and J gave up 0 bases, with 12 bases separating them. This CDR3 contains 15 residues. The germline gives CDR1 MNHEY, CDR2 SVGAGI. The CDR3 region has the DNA TGTGCCAGCAGTTCAGGGTATTCGGCTAACTATGGCTACACCTTC. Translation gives CASSSGYSANYGYTF.

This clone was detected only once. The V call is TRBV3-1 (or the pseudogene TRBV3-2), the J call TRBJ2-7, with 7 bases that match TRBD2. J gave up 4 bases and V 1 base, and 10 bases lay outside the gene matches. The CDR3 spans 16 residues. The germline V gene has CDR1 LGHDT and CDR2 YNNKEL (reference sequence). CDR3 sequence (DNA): TGTGCCAGCAGCCAAGCCCCTGCGGGAGAGGGGTACGAGCAGTACTTC. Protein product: CASSQAPAGEGYEQYF.

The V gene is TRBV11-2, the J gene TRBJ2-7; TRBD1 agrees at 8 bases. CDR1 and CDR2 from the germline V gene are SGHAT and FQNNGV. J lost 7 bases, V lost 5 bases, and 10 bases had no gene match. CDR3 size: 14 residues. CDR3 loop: CASSQDRGSGEQYF. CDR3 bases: TGTGCCAGCAGCCAAGACAGGGGATCTGGGGAGCAGTACTTC.

This chain's CDR3 is CASSLELAGSPLSYNEQFF. CDR3 DNA: TGTGCCAGCAGCTTAGAACTAGCGGGGAGCCCCCTCTCCTACAATGAGCAGTTCTTC. The chain combines TRBV7-6 with TRBJ2-1; TRBD2 aligns across 10 bases. The length of the CDR3 is 19 residues. Losses at the gene ends were 1 base for V and 0 bases for J; bases not matched to a gene: 9. From germline, CDR1 is SGHVS and CDR2 FNYEAQ. The complete variable domain, with remaining parts taken from reference TRBV7-6 and TRBJ2-1, reads GAGVSQSPRYKVTKRGQDVALRCDPISGHVSLYWYRQALGQGPEFLTYFNYEAQQDKSGLPNDRFSAERPEGSISTLTIQRTEQRDSAMYRCASSLELAGSPLSYNEQFFGPGTRLTVL.